This TCR beta chain came from a study of technical replicates of blood from a few donors. The table came from immunoSEQ multiplex PCR; TCRdb's copy has only in-frame clones and leaves some out. The repertoire includes over 70,000 clones, approximately 92% of them detected once, and 0.4% to 0.5% sits in the top ten. This receptor was obtained from a human donor in good health. Input material: T cells isolated from PBMCs.

CDR3 sequence reads: CASKESGRLNEQYF. The CDR3 DNA reads as TGTGCCAGCAAGGAAAGCGGGAGGCTAAACGAGCAGTACTTC. The J gene is TRBJ2-7, the V gene TRBV28, with TRBD2 matching over 9 bases. Germline CDR1 is MDHEN and CDR2 is SYDVKM. The CDR3 length is 14 residues. Trimming cost V 7 bases and J 5 bases; bases outside gene matches: 9.